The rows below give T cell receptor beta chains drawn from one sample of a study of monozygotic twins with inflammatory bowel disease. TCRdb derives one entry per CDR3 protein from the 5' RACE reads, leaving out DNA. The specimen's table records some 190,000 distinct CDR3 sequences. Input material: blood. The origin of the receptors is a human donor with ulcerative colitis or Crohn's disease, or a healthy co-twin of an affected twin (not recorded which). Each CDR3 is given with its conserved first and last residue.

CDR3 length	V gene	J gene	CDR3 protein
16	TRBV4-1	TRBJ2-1	CASSQDPGASYNEQFF
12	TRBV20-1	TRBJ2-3	CSAHRDTDTQYF
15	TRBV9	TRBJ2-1	CASSVEGKGLNEQFF
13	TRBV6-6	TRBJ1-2	CASSKTGTDGYTF
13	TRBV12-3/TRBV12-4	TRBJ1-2	CASRQTGKDGYTF
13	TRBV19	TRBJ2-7	CASSPDRVNEQYF
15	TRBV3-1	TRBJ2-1	CASGTVAHSYNEQFF
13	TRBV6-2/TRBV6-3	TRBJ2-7	CASSWVRGYEQYF
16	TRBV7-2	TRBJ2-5	CASSFRRATVGEAQYF
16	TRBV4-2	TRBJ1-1	CASSQDVFGVQTEAFF